The TCR beta chain described here comes from a study of blood T cell repertoires in COVID-19. About the study: COVID-19 samples from acute and convalescent phases originated in the United States, Italy and Spain. The cDNA or gDNA used as material had been derived from T cells, B-cell-depleted T cells, or PBMCs.

Libraries were prepared by immunoSEQ multiplex PCR; TCRdb keeps only in-frame clonotypes and omits some of them. The data show about 330,000 clones, 70% to 90% seen once. V lost 0 bases, J lost 7 bases, and 5 bases stayed unmatched. The CDR3 is 15 amino acids. The V gene's germline CDR1 is SQVTM and CDR2 ANQGSEA. The TCR comes from a woman aged 25 to 39 who had recovered from COVID-19. The chain is built from TRBV29-1 and TRBJ1-4; 10 positions match TRBD1. The sequenced sample was PBMCs or T cells enriched from blood (not recorded which). CDR3 coding DNA: TGCAGCGTTGAAGATGGGGACAGGGGCTCTGAAAAACTGTTTTTT. It specifies CSVEDGDRGSEKLFF.